Sequencing of this TCR beta chain was carried out in a study of blood T cells in healthy people across ages. Findings and caveats of the study: Strong correlation existed between TCR beta diversity and naive T cell percentage.

A second about 6 to 12 cycle PCR used barcoded and J-beta primers. One entry per CDR3 protein results from TCRdb running MiXCR on the 5' RACE reads. The sample yields more than 900,000 distinct CDR3 sequences, roughly a quarter seen once. Germline CDR1 is SGHDT and CDR2 is YYEEEE. V lost 1 base, J lost 2 bases, and 12 bases lay in between. The CDR3 length is 15 residues. There are a few counts of this clonotype. Its antigen is unidentified. This sample was shared with a second study, whose subject was T cells of mothers and their children.

The clonotype originates from a girl under 10 years old in good health. Specimen: blood. This rearrangement joins TRBV5-6 to TRBJ1-2; D gene ambiguous. CDR3 nucleotide sequence: TGTGCCAGCAGCTTGATGACTGGACGGAACTATGGCTACACCTTC. Its translation: CASSLMTGRNYGYTF.